This TCR beta chain was observed in a study of long-term antiretroviral therapy in people with HIV (dated by TCRdb to 2021 to 2024). About the investigation overall: The earliest samples were collected about a decade before the 2015 WHO recommendation for immediate ART, when ART was typically delayed until CD4 counts fell. No cross-contamination during QIAcube processing was shown when test extractions of a monoclonal T-cell line were performed alongside about 30 polyclonal samples. From 25 to 30 adults with confirmed HIV infection, the cohort provided under 250 cryopreserved PBMC samples, gathered serially across a mean of approximately six years (range 1-12). About 40% of the 30 participants with HIV were female. Whether ART initiation and durable HIV suppression were associated with changes in peripheral blood TRB repertoire composition and diversity was tested in a retrospective serial study. On the study overall, not on this receptor specifically: Starting ART was linked to a significant rise in TRB diversity, yet even after long-term ART the diversity remained significantly lower than in transplant donor controls. Samples dated from the mid-2000s to the late 2010s, and the ART regimens used may be less effective than current ones. Unsorted PBMC were profiled instead of sorted CD4+ and CD8+ T cells because pre-ART samples had limited cell numbers. Expanded TRB clones identified before ART initiation dominated the repertoire across all time points, though the dominance fluctuated and decreased in many PLHIV after ART. Inferences about post-ART repertoire changes are limited because no data were available on ART adherence, viral resistance or therapy changes. Owing to limited PBMC availability, only the TCR beta chain was sequenced, without alpha chain pairing. Compared with controls, HIV repertoires had narrower CDR3 length ranges, and the network structure pointed to an antigen-experienced repertoire that shifted only slightly toward naive after ART.

Participants were included only if at least one PBMC sample before ART initiation and at least two post-ART samples were available. Treatment was received in the United States of America by all participants with HIV. Before DNA extraction, cryopreserved samples of roughly 0.9-11 million PBMC were thawed and then washed. At the time of the earliest PBMC sample for each participant with HIV, ages ranged from about 23 to 60 years. PBMC samples were contributed by each participant from 1-4 timepoints before ART initiation and 2-8 timepoints after ART initiation, with a median of 7 samples. Serial HIV viral load, CD4+ T-cell count, ART history and demographic data were obtained for every participant. Using a Qiagen kit on a QIAcube, genomic DNA was extracted from unsorted PBMC, with samples processed in batches of 12. The CDR3 contains 15 residues, cysteine and phenylalanine counted. Only CDR3 DNA is held: 45 bases, read in frame from base 1. Reading the germline V gene gives CDR1 MNHEY and CDR2 SVGAGI. Trimming leaves V shorter by 2 bases and J shorter by 4 bases, with the junction holding 5 bases beyond the gene matches.

The immunoSEQ hsTCRB v3.0 assay was used at survey level resolution to sequence the TRB variable region. The target sequencing depth for TRB was about 35,000-50,000 T-cell genomes per sample. An Illumina MiSeq with a v3 150-cycle kit was used to sequence the pooled TRB libraries. Per the original workflow: Analysis of repertoires was carried out in R inside a reproducible Nextflow workflow spanning QC, data transformation and analysis. LymphoSeq2, an R package for AIRR-Seq data exploration, was used to implement custom analyses. A few samples yielding fewer than 5000 total TRB sequences were excluded, leaving approximately 200 analyzed HIV repertoires. Among the approximately 190 retained HIV repertoires, 59 were collected before ART initiation and 120 to 130 after ART initiation. Each repertoire was downsampled to 5000 TRB nucleotide sequences, and summary statistics were averaged across 100 downsampling iterations. TRB sequences were retained for analysis only if CDR3 regions of at least seven amino acids were present. Diversity was assessed using a clonality score derived from Shannon entropy and using the Gini coefficient. In the repertoire networks, any two of the top 5000 CDR3 amino acid sequences were connected whenever the two sequences differed by an edit distance of one. GLIPH2 predicted antigen specificity groups and MHC restriction for TRB CDR3 amino acid sequences. To flag known associations with CMV, EBV, HIV or tissue antigens, CDR3 amino acid sequences were compared against VDJdb and McPAS-TCR. Pre-ART, post-ART and control groups were compared with Wilcoxon signed-rank tests and Holm-Bonferroni correction. TCRdb re-hosts the immuneACCESS table, in-frame sequences only. Its copies lack some clones; in the studies checked, an unresolved V gene accounts for under half of them, and the cause for the rest is not known. For V, J and clone size, that table is used; D and trimming come from the DNA. The sample table contains fewer than 35,000 clones; only one count was recorded for 80% to 90% of them. 7.9% of the sample goes to the ten largest clones.

With regard to this clone: This clone's antigen is unknown. No base qualities exist here, and no much larger clone lies one base off it.

The sequencing here drew on unsorted PBMCs, taken 0.4 years before starting antiretroviral therapy. The clonotype was recovered from a man younger than 30 with HIV. The receptor chain draws on TRBV6-5 and TRBJ2-1; TRBD1 fits 7 bases in the junction. The sequenced DNA is TGTGCCAGCAGTTACCTCGGACAGGAATACAATGAGCAGTTCTTC. Translation gives CASSYLGQEYNEQFF.